A single sample gave rise to the 15 T cell receptor beta chains below, sequenced in a study of CD8+ T cells in alopecia areata. Extracted RNA was reverse transcribed into cDNA, the sequencing template. Sequencing used immunoSEQ multiplex PCR; TCRdb keeps in-frame clones, though not all of them. The data hold 130,000 or so clones, with about 88% observed a single time. The treatment denotes: oral pan-JAK inhibitor, 5-10 mg twice daily. The input for sequencing was CD8+ T cells sorted from blood, taken at week 4, from a patient treated with tofacitinib. These receptors were taken from a human donor with alopecia areata.

V usage is TRBV9 and J usage is TRBJ2-3; D is undetermined. This CDR3 has 11 amino acids. The germline V gene encodes CDR1 SGDLS and CDR2 YYNGEE. V shed 4 bases and J shed 3 bases, with 3 bases lying between them. CDR3 sequence (DNA): TGTGCCAGCAGCCAGACAGATACGCAGTATTTT. Translation: CASSQTDTQYF.

This chain uses TRBV4-1 with TRBJ1-5; weak D call: TRBD1 (6 bases). The CDR3 sequence is 18 residues long. Trimming took off 1 base at V and 2 bases at J, with 18 bases between the two ends. Germline assignment: CDR1 MGHRA and CDR2 YSYEKL. This CDR3 is CASSQVYEGGSGNQPQHF. CDR3 DNA sequence: TGCGCCAGCAGCCAAGTGTACGAAGGGGGATCGGGCAATCAGCCCCAGCATTTT.

The chain couples TRBV10-2 to TRBJ2-7, with D perhaps being TRBD1 or TRBD2 (5 bases each). Trimming took 3 bases from V and 6 from J, leaving 15 bases between them. This CDR3 has 14 residues. The germline V gene has CDR1 WSHSY and CDR2 SAAADI. The CDR3: CASSDTLRDGEQYF. The CDR3 DNA sequence: TGCGCCAGCAGTGACACGCTCCGGGACGGCGAGCAGTACTTC.

V usage is TRBV11-1 and J usage is TRBJ2-1, with D hard to call. CDR3 length equals 15 residues. The germline V gene has CDR1 SGHAT and CDR2 FQDESV (reference sequence). Trimming took 5 bases from V and 2 from J, leaving 13 bases between them. This chain's CDR3 is CASSLNGEAYNEQFF. DNA for the CDR3: TGTGCCAGCAGCCTTAACGGCGAGGCCTACAATGAGCAGTTCTTC.

A single count supports this clone. The V and J genes are TRBV6-4 and TRBJ1-5, with D tentatively TRBD1 (5 bases). V was pared by 5 bases and J by 4 bases, with 21 bases between. This CDR3 has 17 residues. Germline values: CDR1 MRHNA, CDR2 SNTAGT. The CDR3 region is CASSRQGRPNLNQPQHF. The CDR3 DNA follows: TGTGCCAGCAGTCGGCAGGGAAGACCAAACCTTAATCAGCCCCAGCATTTT.

The chain has TRBV7-2 and TRBJ2-3, with D perhaps matching TRBD2 (6 bases). Germline V gene lookup returns CDR1 SGHTA and CDR2 FQGNSA. Trimming stripped 2 bases from V and 2 bases from J, with 17 bases between. The CDR3 has 17 amino acids. The CDR3 DNA reads TGTGCCAGCAGCTTAATCATTAGCGCGGGGTCCACAGATACGCAGTATTTT. This codes for CASSLIISAGSTDTQYF.

V usage is TRBV4-1 and J usage is TRBJ2-7, with D perhaps matching TRBD2 (7 bases). Germline CDR1 MGHRA, CDR2 YSYEKL. V was pared by 0 bases and J by 4 bases, with 16 bases between. The CDR3 runs 16 residues. CDR3 residues: CASSQERGGGGYEQYF. CDR3 DNA sequence: TGCGCCAGCAGCCAAGAAAGAGGAGGGGGAGGGTACGAGCAGTACTTC.

This clone has more than one count but fewer than ten. The chain recombines TRBV10-2 with TRBJ2-1; 7 bases map to TRBD2. The ends lost 6 bases at V and 12 bases at J; junction bases unmatched: 5. Germline CDR1 reads WSHSY; CDR2 reads SAAADI. The CDR3 covers 11 residues. CDR3 bases: TGCGCCAGCAGCGCGGGGGATGTGCAGTTCTTC. Translating gives CASSAGDVQFF.

The chain is built from TRBV29-1 and TRBJ2-1; the D is unclear. The CDR3 consists of 8 residues. CDR1 is SQVTM and CDR2 is ANQGSEA in the germline V gene. V was trimmed by 6 bases and J by 16 bases, leaving 10 bases between them. CDR3 DNA sequence: TGCAGCGTCCCGAATAGCTTCTTC. It encodes CSVPNSFF.

The rearrangement joins TRBV21-1 to TRBJ2-1; the table calls TRBD2, which could not be checked here. TRBV21-1 is an annotated pseudogene. CDR3 length: 15 residues. The CDR3 coding sequence is TGTGCCAGCAGCAAAGGGACTAGCTGCTATATGGAGCAGTTCTTC. Protein sequence: CASSKGTSCYMEQFF.

The rearrangement uses TRBV19 and TRBJ2-5; no reliable D call. The germline V and J ends were trimmed by 5 bases and 5 bases, with 6 bases remaining between them. CDR1 and CDR2 (germline): LNHDA, SQIVND (reference sequence). The CDR3 has 11 residues. Written as DNA, the CDR3 is TGTGCCAGTAGTTTCAGGGAGACCCAGTACTTC. Its translation: CASSFRETQYF.

V is TRBV5-6 and J is TRBJ1-6; D might be TRBD1 (5 bases). Looked up from germline, CDR1 is SGHDT and CDR2 is YYEEEE. This CDR3 is 16 amino acids long. V lost 5 bases and J lost 13, with 25 bases in between. The CDR3 DNA reads as TGTGCCAGCAGTCGGCGGGACTCTAAGCTTGGATTTCCCCTCCACTTT. It is translated as CASSRRDSKLGFPLHF. The variable domain in full, with the rest retrieved from reference TRBV5-6 and TRBJ1-6, is DAGVTQSPTHLIKTRGQQVTLRCSPKSGHDTVSWYQQALGQGPQFIFQYYEEEERQRGNFPDRFSGHQFPNYSSELNVNALLLGDSALYLCASSRRDSKLGFPLHFGNGTRLTVT.

The CDR3 nucleotides read TGCAGCGTTAAGGGACTAGCGGGGGACAATGAGCAGTTCTTC. Protein sequence: CSVKGLAGDNEQFF. J is TRBJ2-1 and V is TRBV29-1; 14 nucleotides align to TRBD2. The CDR3 spans 14 residues. Looked up from germline, CDR1 is SQVTM and CDR2 is ANQGSEA. Unmatched junction bases numbered 2, after V lost 5 bases and J lost 5 bases.

This rearrangement joins TRBV10-3 to TRBJ1-2, with a tentative D call TRBD1 (5 bases). V was cut by 3 bases and J by 8 bases, with 10 bases left in between. Germline CDR1 and CDR2: ENHRY and SYGVKD. The CDR3 length is 12 residues. The CDR3 loop is CAISDGGEGYTF. The DNA of the CDR3 is TGTGCCATCAGTGATGGGGGGGAAGGCTACACCTTC.

V gene TRBV7-3 combines with J gene TRBJ2-3, with 9 bases matching TRBD2. The V gene end was trimmed by 5 bases and the J gene end by 0 bases; junction bases not matched to a gene: 3. CDR1 is SGHTA and CDR2 is FQGTGA in the germline V gene. The CDR3 spans 15 residues. The CDR3 loop reads CASSEAGGSTDTQYF. CDR3 in DNA: TGTGCCAGCAGCGAAGCGGGGGGAAGCACAGATACGCAGTATTTT.